The entry below gives a single T cell receptor (beta chain) sequence along with its context. This clone's antigen is unknown. Per-nucleotide qualities are absent, and no much larger clonotype sits a single base away. TCR CDR3 regions were amplified from genomic DNA by multiplex PCR using the deep immunoSEQ assay. Genomic DNA extracted from each cell subset was distributed evenly over all wells of several immunoSEQ 96-well plates, and each plate served as one replicate. For unsorted PBMC, 300 ng genomic DNA, equal to approximately 30,000 T cell genomes, was loaded into each replicate PCR. Ten immunoSEQ deep assay plates were used to sequence unsorted PBMC genomic DNA. Purified libraries were measured with a Qubit 3.0 fluorometer, size-checked on a Bioanalyzer 2100, and measured again with the KAPA Library Quantification kit. Every immunoSEQ 96-well plate was sequenced on a dedicated single-read 150-cycle Illumina NextSeq 550 flow cell. The authors' analysis ran thus. The immunoSEQ output contained only junctional sequences without quality scores, so filtering could not match that applied to full-length reads. To assign V/J genes and CDR3, sequences were annotated against IMGT germline references using PyIR, a Python wrapper for IgBLAST v1.9. Reads were removed for weak V/J assignments (E-value above 1e-6), missing CDR3, stop codons, out-of-frame junctions, or ambiguous translated residues. V3J clonotypes were defined as sequences sharing an identical inferred V gene, J gene, and CDR3 amino acid sequence. The percentage overlap between two repertoires was calculated by dividing the number of shared unique clonotypes by the size of the smaller repertoire. Repertoire richness was assessed with RTK rarefaction, the Chao1 estimator, and Recon v2.1 estimates of unobserved clonotypes. Imported from immuneACCESS, the table was reduced by TCRdb to in-frame sequences with V and J called. These copies leave out some clones; in studies compared against another copy, an unresolved V gene accounts for under half, and the cause of the remainder is not known. That table is the source of V, J and clone size, and D and trimming were worked out from the DNA. For this sample there are about 480,000 clones; less than 85% appear just once. Of the sample, roughly 13% falls within the top ten clones.

The sample comes from a study of shared clonotypes between healthy human individuals (dated by TCRdb to about 2020). General notes on the study: The cohort included three men and a couple of women between 18 and 49 years of age. To estimate repertoire size and how much clonotype sharing occurs between individuals, the study deeply sequenced the blood TCR repertoires of five healthy adults. Between about 0.9 and 10 billion PBMCs per donor were obtained by leukapheresis. To increase sequencing depth and limit assay-specific biases, different laboratories used diverse techniques to prepare libraries and sequence TCR repertoires.

The germline ends are 23 bases apart after V is trimmed by 5 bases and J by 7 bases. The germline V gene gives CDR1 as MGHDK and CDR2 as SYGVNS. Counted from cysteine to phenylalanine, this CDR3 has 17 amino acids. CDR3 DNA is the only sequence kept; it has 51 bases, read in frame from the first base. Healthy HIV-negative adults with no recently reported acute infections or vaccinations were included as donors. Every donor was a Caucasian adult living in Nashville, Tennessee, USA. For unsorted samples, tens of millions of PBMCs were counted and genomic DNA was extracted with the QIAamp DNA Blood Mini kit. After blood collection by leukapheresis, PBMCs were isolated using Ficoll-Histopaque density gradient centrifugation and then cryopreserved in the vapor phase of liquid nitrogen. The paper as a whole reports these results and caveats: The genetic and exposure-history diversity represented was limited by the small number of donors. Only blood was sampled, and tissue TCR repertoires likely differ from those in blood. Pairwise subsampling led to the expectation that sequencing depth would affect the degree of clonotype sharing among donors.

This chain joins TRBV25-1 to TRBJ1-4; no D gene can be assigned with confidence. Sequencing was performed on PBMCs. The receptor comes from a woman aged 40 to 50 in good health. Some clones in this sample may be carry-over from other donors' samples. CDR3 loop: CASSLLDLQVESEKLFF. The DNA is TGTGCCAGCAGTCTCCTGGACCTGCAGGTGGAGAGTGAAAAACTGTTTTTT.